The entry below describes one T cell receptor beta chain. The target antigen is unknown. This specimen belongs to a study of CD8 T cells in Susac syndrome. RNA in amounts of 0.5 to 1 ug was reverse transcribed with random hexamers. Amplification of TCR beta CDR3 across 54 Vbeta and 13 Jbeta was performed with immunoSEQ multiplex PCR. TCRdb re-called the immunoSEQ multiplex PCR reads through MiXCR, storing one row per CDR3 protein. The sample has 65,000 to 85,000 distinct CDR3 sequences; 80% to 95% are singletons. The germline gives CDR1 DFQATT, CDR2 SNEGSKA (reference sequence). With 5 bases removed from V and 1 base from J, the gap between germline ends came to 16 bases. The CDR3 sequence is 15 residues long. Study-wide results and caveats: Susac-specific public clones were found in total CD8+ and CD8+ TEMRA repertoires, numbering around 16 and five, respectively.

The sample taken for sequencing was CD8+ T cells from PBMCs. This TCR derives from a human donor with Susac syndrome. V and J are TRBV20-1 and TRBJ2-3, with D perhaps TRBD1 (6 bases). The CDR3 loop is CSASGTTYRTDTQYF. CDR3 DNA: TGCAGTGCTTCCGGGACAACATATCGCACAGATACGCAGTATTTT.